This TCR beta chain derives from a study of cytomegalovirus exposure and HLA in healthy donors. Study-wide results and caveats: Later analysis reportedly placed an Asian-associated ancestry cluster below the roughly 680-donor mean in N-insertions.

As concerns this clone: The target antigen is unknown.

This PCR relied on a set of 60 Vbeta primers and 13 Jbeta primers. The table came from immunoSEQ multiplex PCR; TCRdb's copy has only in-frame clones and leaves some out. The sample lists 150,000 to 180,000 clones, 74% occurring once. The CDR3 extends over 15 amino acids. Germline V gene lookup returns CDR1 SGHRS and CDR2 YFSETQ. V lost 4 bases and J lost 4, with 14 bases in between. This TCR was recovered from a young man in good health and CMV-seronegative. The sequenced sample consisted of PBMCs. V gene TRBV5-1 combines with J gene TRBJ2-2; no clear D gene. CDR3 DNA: TGCGCCAGCAGCCCGGCGGCGCGAAGCACCGGGGAGCTGTTTTTT. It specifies CASSPAARSTGELFF.